Sequencing of this T cell receptor beta chain was carried out in a study of patients and donors after allogeneic stem cell transplantation. One entry per CDR3 protein, called by TCRdb with MiXCR from the RT-PCR reads. The sample contains hundreds of thousands of distinct CDR3 sequences, more than 15% of which appear only once. CDR3 length: 16 amino acids. Losses at the gene ends were 7 bases for V and 5 bases for J; bases not matched to a gene: 13. Germline V gene lookup returns CDR1 SGDLS and CDR2 YYNGEE. The chain carries TRBV9 and TRBJ2-1; 9 bases agree with TRBD2. This TCR was sampled from a human donor who was either an allogeneic HSCT recipient or a stem cell or donor lymphocyte infusion donor (not recorded which). It is not recorded whose cells these are; they may come from a transplant donor. The sequenced sample was blood, either unsorted or a sorted T cell fraction (not recorded which). CDR3 in DNA: TGTGCCAGCGGACAGCCTGTAGCGGGAGTAAACAATGAGCAGTTCTTC. This gives the protein CASGQPVAGVNNEQFF.